This entry features one T cell receptor (beta chain) sequence. Authors' analysis steps: The assay estimated nucleated cells by amplifying reference gene primers. Profiling relied on immunoSEQ multiplex PCR, and the TCRdb table lists in-frame clones only, not all of them. The V and J calls and clone size are taken from that table; D and trimming were inferred from the DNA. The sample shows just over 60,000 clones, 65% to 85% of them seen only once. This specimen belongs to a study of blood T cell repertoires in COVID-19. Study at large: Samples of COVID-19 (acute and convalescent) were obtained from the United States, Italy and Spain. PBMCs, B-cell-depleted T cells, or T cells were the source of the cDNA or gDNA that made up the material.

Trimming cost V 2 bases and J 3 bases, with 11 bases left between them. This CDR3 is built from 14 residues. Germline V gene data show CDR1 as SGHRS and CDR2 as YFSETQ. The source of this sequence is a woman aged 80 or over with active or convalescent COVID-19. The chain links TRBV5-1 to TRBJ1-2; possibly TRBD1 for D (5 bases). Sequencing was performed on peripheral blood. The CDR3 reads CASSFGGGDYGYTF. CDR3 in DNA: TGCGCCAGCAGCTTTGGGGGAGGGGACTATGGCTACACCTTC.